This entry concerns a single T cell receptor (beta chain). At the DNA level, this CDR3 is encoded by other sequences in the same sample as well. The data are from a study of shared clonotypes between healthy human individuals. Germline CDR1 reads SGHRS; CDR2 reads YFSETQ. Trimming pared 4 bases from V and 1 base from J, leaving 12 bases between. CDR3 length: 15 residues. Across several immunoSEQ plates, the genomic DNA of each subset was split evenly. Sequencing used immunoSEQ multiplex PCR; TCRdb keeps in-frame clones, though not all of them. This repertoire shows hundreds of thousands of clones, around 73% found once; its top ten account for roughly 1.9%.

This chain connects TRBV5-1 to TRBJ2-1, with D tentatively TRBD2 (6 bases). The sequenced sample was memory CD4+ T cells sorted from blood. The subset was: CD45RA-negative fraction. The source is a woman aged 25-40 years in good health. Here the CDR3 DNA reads TGCGCCAGCAGCCAGGATAGCGGATCCTACAATGAGCAGTTCTTC. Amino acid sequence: CASSQDSGSYNEQFF. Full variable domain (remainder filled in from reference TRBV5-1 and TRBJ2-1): KAGVTQTPRYLIKTRGQQVTLSCSPISGHRSVSWYQQTPGQGLQFLFEYFSETQRNKGNFPGRFSGRQFSNSRSEMNVSTLELGDSALYLCASSQDSGSYNEQFFGPGTRLTVL.